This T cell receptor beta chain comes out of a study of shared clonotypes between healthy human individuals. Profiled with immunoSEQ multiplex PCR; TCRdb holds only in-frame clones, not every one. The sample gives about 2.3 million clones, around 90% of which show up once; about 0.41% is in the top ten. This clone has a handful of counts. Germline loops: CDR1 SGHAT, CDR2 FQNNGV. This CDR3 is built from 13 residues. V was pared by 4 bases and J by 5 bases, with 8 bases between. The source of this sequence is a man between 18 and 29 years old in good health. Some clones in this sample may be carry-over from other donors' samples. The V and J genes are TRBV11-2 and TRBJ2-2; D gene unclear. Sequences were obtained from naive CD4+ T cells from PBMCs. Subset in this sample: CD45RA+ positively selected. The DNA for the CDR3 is TGTGCCAGCAGCTCGTACCAGACCGGGGAGCTGTTTTTT. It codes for CASSSYQTGELFF.